These 22 T cell receptor beta chains share one sample of origin, sequenced in a study of blood T cell repertoires in COVID-19. Assay: immunoSEQ multiplex PCR; the TCRdb copy retains only in-frame clones and omits some. The sample contains about 97,000 clones, about 72% of which appear only once. Sequencing was carried out using peripheral blood. The receptors were sampled from a man aged 60 to 69 with active or convalescent COVID-19.

The chain carries TRBV5-1 and TRBJ1-1; D unclear. V shed 4 bases and J shed 0 bases, with 7 bases lying between them. The CDR3 totals 13 residues. Looked up from germline, CDR1 is SGHRS and CDR2 is YFSETQ. The CDR3 loop is CASSGGVNTEAFF. The CDR3, as DNA: TGCGCCAGCAGCGGCGGAGTGAACACTGAAGCTTTCTTT.

The V call is TRBV6-5, the J call TRBJ2-2; the D gene is possibly TRBD1 (6 bases). This CDR3 is built from 15 residues. The V gene lost 2 bases and the J gene lost 5 bases, with 12 bases spanning the gap. CDR1 is MNHEY, CDR2 SVGAGI, per germline. The CDR3 DNA follows: TGTGCCAGCAGTTACAGGGGGTTCAGTACCGGGGAGCTGTTTTTT. Translation: CASSYRGFSTGELFF.

On this clone itself: The DNA is omitted, as the CDR3 cannot be located on it reliably, and the CDR3 follows TCRdb's listing. The chain has TRBV6-2 or TRBV6-3 and TRBJ1-5. Germline lookup yields CDR1 MNHEY and CDR2 SVGEGT. The CDR3 extends over 14 residues, inclusive of both ends. CDR3 sequence: CASSSSVSNQPQHF.

This clone occurred a few times. The chain links TRBV11-2 to TRBJ1-1; 7 nucleotides align to TRBD1. The germline CDR1 and CDR2 sequences are SGHAT and FQNNGV. The junction had 12 bases not matched to a gene; V was cut back by 5 bases and J by 6 bases. The CDR3 covers 15 residues. CDR3 sequence reads: CASSLSNRGTAEAFF. CDR3 in DNA: TGTGCCAGCAGCCTCTCCAACAGGGGTACGGCTGAAGCTTTCTTT.

This clone was seen a few times. This chain joins TRBV19 and TRBJ1-2, with 11 nucleotides matching TRBD1. Germline V gene sequence: CDR1 LNHDA, CDR2 SQIVND (reference sequence). The CDR3 consists of 16 residues. Trimming took 5 bases from V and 4 from J; bases not matched to a gene: 9. CDR3 sequence reads: CASSGPWTGGVYGYTF. The CDR3 bases are TGTGCCAGTAGTGGACCTTGGACAGGGGGCGTCTATGGCTACACCTTC.

The genes are TRBV3-1 (or the pseudogene TRBV3-2) and TRBJ2-5; 7 bases match TRBD2. CDR3 length: 16 amino acids. Trimming took 1 base from V and 0 from J; bases not matched to a gene: 5. Germline V CDR1 and CDR2: LGHDT, YNNKEL (reference sequence). CDR3 DNA sequence: TGTGCCAGCAGCCAAGGGATCGGGAGGTACCAAGAGACCCAGTACTTC. Residues: CASSQGIGRYQETQYF.

Only one count was recorded for this clone. The chain has TRBV5-4 and TRBJ1-1; 10 bases agree with TRBD1. This CDR3 contains 18 residues. The V gene's germline CDR1 is SGHNT and CDR2 YYREEE (reference sequence). Trimming removed 4 bases from V and 0 bases from J; junction bases left unmatched: 12. As DNA, the CDR3 is TGTGCCAGCAGCAAAGACAGGGGGCCTTACTACATGAACACTGAAGCTTTCTTT. The encoded protein is CASSKDRGPYYMNTEAFF. Complete variable domain (other parts from reference TRBV5-4 and TRBJ1-1): ETGVTQSPTHLIKTRGQQVTLRCSSQSGHNTVSWYQQALGQGPQFIFQYYREEENGRGNFPPRFSGLQFPNYSSELNVNALELDDSALYLCASSKDRGPYYMNTEAFFGQGTRLTVV.

This clone was counted many times. The chain carries TRBV7-8 and TRBJ1-5; possible D gene TRBD1, 6 bases. Trimming stripped 1 base from V and 9 bases from J, with 10 bases between. Germline V gives CDR1 SGHVS, CDR2 FQNEAQ. The CDR3 has 13 residues. CDR3 residues: CASSLGQDRPQHF. The CDR3 DNA is TGTGCCAGCAGCTTAGGACAGGACCGGCCCCAGCATTTT.

This chain links TRBV2 with TRBJ2-5; D is perhaps TRBD1 (6 bases). V gave up 3 bases and J gave up 2 bases, with 16 bases separating them. There are 16 residues in the CDR3. Germline assignment: CDR1 SNHLY and CDR2 FYNNEI. Written as DNA, the CDR3 is TGTGCCAGCAGTGATTTCCCGGACAGCTCTCAAGAGACCCAGTACTTC. Translation: CASSDFPDSSQETQYF. Filled out from reference TRBV2 and TRBJ2-5, the complete variable domain reads EPEVTQTPSHQVTQMGQEVILRCVPISNHLYFYWYRQILGQKVEFLVSFYNNEISEKSEIFDDQFSVERPDGSNFTLKIRSTKLEDSAMYFCASSDFPDSSQETQYFGPGTRLLVL.

V usage is TRBV7-6 and J usage is TRBJ2-1; 9 bases align to TRBD2. There are 16 residues in the CDR3. Germline V lookup: CDR1 SGHVS, CDR2 FNYEAQ. V trimming: 5 bases; J trimming: 7 bases; junction bases outside the gene matches: 12. This chain's CDR3 is CASSPAGTSLINEQFF. DNA for the CDR3: TGTGCCAGCAGCCCGGCCGGGACTAGCTTAATAAATGAGCAGTTCTTC.

V is TRBV19 and J is TRBJ1-1; 7 positions match TRBD1. Germline V gives CDR1 LNHDA, CDR2 SQIVND (reference sequence). CDR3 size: 17 residues. Trimming at V came to 7 bases and at J to 0 bases, leaving 14 bases not matched to a gene. CDR3 nucleotides: TGTGCCAGTATGAACTCCGGGACAGCGATTATGAACACTGAAGCTTTCTTT. Protein sequence: CASMNSGTAIMNTEAFF.

The rearrangement joins TRBV6-2 or TRBV6-3 to TRBJ2-2; 9 positions match TRBD2. The length of the CDR3 is 15 residues. V lost 6 bases, J lost 5 bases, and 7 bases stayed unmatched. Per germline, CDR1 MNHEY and CDR2 SVGEGT. The CDR3, as DNA: TGTGCCAGCAGCAGGGGACTAGCTGTGACCGGGGAGCTGTTTTTT. Protein product: CASSRGLAVTGELFF.

The chain links TRBV5-4 to TRBJ2-7; 10 bases line up with TRBD2. This CDR3 is 20 amino acids long. The V gene end was trimmed by 0 bases and the J gene end by 1 base; junction bases not matched to a gene: 16. Per germline, CDR1 SGHNT and CDR2 YYREEE (reference sequence). CDR3 nucleotide sequence: TGTGCCAGCAGCTTGGGAGGGCCGGCAGGTCTAGCGGGAGAGTCCTACGAGCAGTACGTC. This gives the protein CASSLGGPAGLAGESYEQYV.

The V call is TRBV18, the J call TRBJ1-2, with 11 bases matching TRBD1. The CDR3 sequence is 17 residues long. Germline loops: CDR1 KGHSH, CDR2 LQKENI. V shed 4 bases, J shed 6 bases, and the junction held 13 bases outside the gene matches. The CDR3 nucleotides read TGTGCCAGCTCACGCGCGGGGACAGGGGGATTTGTTAATGGCTACACCTTC. Amino acid sequence: CASSRAGTGGFVNGYTF.

This clone was counted once. The rearrangement links TRBV2 to TRBJ1-1; D is unclear. The CDR3 sequence is 13 residues long. Per germline, CDR1 SNHLY and CDR2 FYNNEI. Trimming shortened V by 4 bases and J by 1 base, and 7 bases separated the two germline ends. The CDR3 DNA is TGTGCCAGCAGTGGAGGAGGGAACACTGAAGCTTTCTTT. Its translation is CASSGGGNTEAFF.

The chain is built from TRBV9 and TRBJ2-2; no clear D. The V gene lost 0 bases and the J gene lost 1 base, with 10 bases spanning the gap. This CDR3 is built from 16 residues. CDR1 SGDLS and CDR2 YYNGEE come from the germline V gene. The CDR3 loop reads CASSVVAEQNTGELFF. As DNA, the CDR3 is TGTGCCAGCAGCGTAGTAGCAGAACAGAACACCGGGGAGCTGTTTTTT.

V gene TRBV19 combines with J gene TRBJ2-1, with 11 bases aligning to TRBD2. Germline CDR1 and CDR2: LNHDA and SQIVND (reference sequence). This CDR3 has 16 residues. Germline trimming cut 4 bases from V and 1 base from J; bases unmatched to any gene: 3. The CDR3 bases are TGTGCCAGTAGTAACTTAGCGGGAGGGTCCTACAATGAGCAGTTCTTC. Protein sequence: CASSNLAGGSYNEQFF.

The sample holds a few counts of this clone. This chain joins TRBV28 and TRBJ2-2; D gene unclear. The germline V gene has CDR1 MDHEN and CDR2 SYDVKM. Trimming pared 7 bases from V and 5 bases from J, leaving 11 bases between. This CDR3 has 13 amino acids. The CDR3 here is CASTTGSTGELFF. The CDR3 region has the DNA TGTGCCAGCACCACGGGTAGTACCGGGGAGCTGTTTTTT.

This clone showed up just a few times. The CDR3 here is CASSFGTGRGATNEKLFF. CDR3 sequence (DNA): TGTGCCAGCAGCTTTGGGACAGGGAGGGGAGCAACTAATGAAAAACTGTTTTTT. This chain connects TRBV7-6 to TRBJ1-4, with 9 nucleotides matching TRBD1. Trimming at V came to 3 bases and at J to 0 bases, leaving 8 bases not matched to a gene. CDR1 is SGHVS and CDR2 is FNYEAQ in the germline V gene. This CDR3 has 18 amino acids.

The chain uses TRBV7-9 and TRBJ2-1; D not resolved. Trimming removed 6 bases at V and 10 bases at J, with 10 bases between. The CDR3 totals 11 residues. Germline V gene data show CDR1 as SEHNR and CDR2 as FQNEAQ (reference sequence). The CDR3 nucleotides are TGTGCCAGCAGGCTCAGTAGCGAGCAGTTCTTC. Its protein product is CASRLSSEQFF.

The chain is built from TRBV2 and TRBJ1-4, with TRBD1 matching over 8 bases. The V gene's germline CDR1 is SNHLY and CDR2 FYNNEI. This CDR3 has 14 residues. The ends lost 6 bases at V and 4 bases at J; junction bases unmatched: 4. The CDR3 is CASSGTGRNEKLFF. The DNA of the CDR3 is TGTGCCAGCAGCGGGACAGGCCGTAATGAAAAACTGTTTTTT.

The J gene is TRBJ1-2, the V gene TRBV9; D gene ambiguous. Germline V CDR1 and CDR2: SGDLS, YYNGEE. The CDR3 consists of 13 residues. Trimming cost V 3 bases and J 4 bases, with 10 bases left between them. The CDR3 coding sequence is TGTGCCAGCAGCGGTGGGCGCAGCTATGGCTACACCTTC. This sequence encodes CASSGGRSYGYTF.